Following are 26 T cell receptor beta chains from one sample sequenced in a study of tissue T cells after allogeneic stem cell transplantation. The protocol was immunoSEQ multiplex PCR, while the TCRdb copy is restricted to in-frame clones and leaves out a portion. The table lists over 15,000 clones, 55% to 75% of them singletons, with 0.75% to 1% in the top ten. The sample was spleen. These receptors originate from a female BALB/c mouse in good health. Strain haplotype at MHC: H2-d.

Details on this clone: Gene names refer to mouse genes. The read terminates 1 residue before the CDR3 end, so the remaining end is supplied by the germline J gene. The V gene is TRBV5, the J gene TRBJ2-5; D is uncertain. CDR3 length equals 16 residues. V lost 4 bases to trimming and J lost 0 bases, with 14 bases between them. Germline loops: CDR1 LGHNA, CDR2 YNLKQL (reference sequence). The CDR3 loop is CASSPPGRINQDTQYF. Partial CDR3 DNA: TGTGCCAGCAGCCCCCCCGGGCGAATTAACCAAGACACCCAGTAC.

Details on this clone: Genes here carry mouse names. The read is 1 residue too short to cover the CDR3 end, so that end is filled in from the germline J gene. Other DNA sequences in the same sample also yield this CDR3. This rearrangement joins TRBV1 to TRBJ1-3, with 7 bases matching TRBD1. The CDR3 loop spans 15 amino acids. Trimming removed 3 bases from V and 0 bases from J; junction bases left unmatched: 2. CDR1 is NSQYPW, CDR2 LRSPGD, per germline (reference sequence). The CDR3 bases that were read are TGCACCTGCAGTGCCGGGACAGCTTCTGGAAATACGCTCTAT. Its protein product is CTCSAGTASGNTLY. The CDR3 in full is CTCSAGTASGNTLYF. The full variable domain, its missing parts supplied by reference TRBV1 and TRBJ1-3, is VTLLEQNPRWRLVPRGQAVNLRCILKNSQYPWMSWYQQDLQKQLQWLFTLRSPGDKEVKSLPGADYLATRVTDTELRLQVANMSQGRTLYCTCSAGTASGNTLYFGEGSRLIVV.

About this clone itself: The gene names here belong to mouse. Read sequence stops 1 residue before the CDR3 end, and the germline J gene provides the missing end. The chain employs TRBV1 and TRBJ2-4; TRBD2 agrees at 12 bases. This CDR3 has 17 residues. Germline CDR1 reads NSQYPW; CDR2 reads LRSPGD (reference sequence). Unmatched junction bases numbered 3, after V lost 1 base and J lost 1 base. This chain's CDR3 is CTCSAADWGGGQNTLYF. The CDR3 DNA, read in part, is TGCACCTGCAGTGCAGCCGACTGGGGGGGCGGTCAAAACACCTTGTAC.

There are a few counts of this clone. The gene names given are mouse names. The sequenced fragment ends 1 residue before the CDR3 boundary, so the rest is inferred from the germline J gene. This chain links TRBV1 with TRBJ2-1; 11 bases line up with TRBD2. The CDR3 runs to 16 residues. The germline gives CDR1 NSQYPW, CDR2 LRSPGD (reference sequence). Trimming at V came to 4 bases and at J to 1 base, leaving 3 bases not matched to a gene. CDR3: CTCSGRTGGNYAEQFF. The sequenced part of the CDR3 DNA is TGCACCTGCAGTGGCCGGACTGGGGGGAACTATGCTGAGCAGTTC. Variable domain in full (rest from reference TRBV1 and TRBJ2-1): VTLLEQNPRWRLVPRGQAVNLRCILKNSQYPWMSWYQQDLQKQLQWLFTLRSPGDKEVKSLPGADYLATRVTDTELRLQVANMSQGRTLYCTCSGRTGGNYAEQFFGPGTRLTVL.

A remark on this clone: The germline and genes are mouse ones. The read falls 1 residue short of the CDR3 end, and the missing part is taken from the germline J gene. The chain has TRBV29 and TRBJ1-6; D gene uncertain. TRBJ1-6 is classed as an ORF, of uncertain function. The CDR3 has 13 residues. Germline CDR1 and CDR2: MSHET and SYDVDS. V dropped 2 bases and J dropped 7 bases, with 6 bases sitting between them. The covered CDR3 bases are TGTGCTAGCAGTTTAAGAGGGAATTCGCCCCTCTAC. Translation: CASSLRGNSPLY. Given in full, the CDR3 is CASSLRGNSPLYF.

For this clone: Gene labels here are mouse ones. With the read ending 1 residue before the CDR3 end, the germline J gene is used to fill in that end. The chain is built from TRBV29 and TRBJ1-6, with TRBD1 identical over 7 bases. TRBJ1-6 carries the ORF label, with uncertain function. Germline trimming cut 4 bases from V and 3 bases from J; bases unmatched to any gene: 0. CDR1 and CDR2 (germline): MSHET, SYDVDS. The CDR3 is 14 residues long. This chain's CDR3 is CASSSGGYNSPLYF. The sequenced CDR3 bases are TGTGCTAGCAGTTCAGGGGGCTATAATTCGCCCCTCTAC.

Turning to this clone: Mouse names are used for the genes. The DNA ends 1 residue before the CDR3 does, and the rest of the CDR3 is filled in from the germline J gene. The chain is built from TRBV13-3 and TRBJ2-3; tentative D call: TRBD2 (6 bases). There are 14 residues in the CDR3. CDR1 and CDR2 (germline): NNHDY, SYVADS. V was cut by 0 bases and J by 1 base, with 6 bases left in between. The covered CDR3 bases are TGTGCCAGCAGTGATGTGGGGGGTGCAGAAACGCTGTAT. Encoded protein: CASSDVGGAETLY. The CDR3 reads in full as CASSDVGGAETLYF.

To note about this clone: Mouse gene names and germline throughout. CDR3 loop: CASSEVGANTEVFF. Partial CDR3 DNA: TGTGCCAGCAGTGAGGTGGGGGCGAACACAGAAGTCTTC. The chain employs TRBV13-3 and TRBJ1-1; D might be TRBD1 (6 bases). The read is 1 residue too short to cover the CDR3 end, so that end is filled in from the germline J gene. The germline V gene has CDR1 NNHDY and CDR2 SYVADS. Between the trimmed V and J ends, which lost 2 bases and 1 base, there was a span of 9 bases. The CDR3 length is 14 residues.

About this clone itself: Gene names follow the mouse nomenclature. The observed sequence ends 1 residue before the CDR3 terminus, with the missing tail filled in from the germline J gene. The chain is built from TRBV19 and TRBJ1-3; D is perhaps TRBD1 (5 bases). The CDR3 is made up of 14 amino acids. Germline CDR1 FNHDT, CDR2 SITEND (reference sequence). Trimming removed 1 base at V and 3 bases at J, with 8 bases between. CDR3 sequence reads: CASSIWGIGNTLYF. The sequenced CDR3 bases are TGTGCCAGCAGTATATGGGGGATTGGAAATACGCTCTAT.

Comments on this clone: Genes and germline are mouse. The CDR3 end falls 1 residue outside the read, so it is completed with the germline J gene. This chain uses TRBV20 with TRBJ1-3, with D unclear. V lost 2 bases to trimming and J lost 0 bases, with 8 bases between them. The CDR3 covers 14 residues. Germline CDR1 and CDR2: GFQATS and STVNSAI. The part of the CDR3 DNA that was read is TGTGGTGCTAGGACAGCCCGTTCTGGAAATACGCTCTAT. It yields the protein CGARTARSGNTLY. The full CDR3 reads CGARTARSGNTLYF.

Details on this clone: Genes here carry mouse names. With the read ending 1 residue before the CDR3 end, the germline J gene is used to fill in that end. This sequence joins TRBV29 and TRBJ1-4; 10 nucleotides agree with TRBD1. Germline CDR1 MSHET, CDR2 SYDVDS. The CDR3 contains 15 residues. The V segment lost 1 base and the J segment 5 bases; nucleotides outside the gene matches: 1. CDR3 in amino acids: CASSLLGQGNERLFF. CDR3 DNA (partial): TGTGCTAGCAGTTTATTGGGACAGGGGAACGAAAGATTATTT.

Concerning this clone itself: The germline and genes are mouse ones. The CDR3 end lies 1 residue beyond the end of the read and is filled in from the germline J gene. The rearrangement uses TRBV3 and TRBJ2-3; 7 bases are a match to TRBD1. Germline V lookup: CDR1 SNHLY, CDR2 FYNGKV (reference sequence). The CDR3 extends over 14 amino acids. V dropped 5 bases and J dropped 0; count of bases not matched to a gene: 2. CDR3 amino acids: CASSNRGSAETLYF. The sequenced part of the CDR3 DNA is TGTGCCAGCAGCAACAGGGGTAGTGCAGAAACGCTGTAT.

In regard to this clone: Germline and genes here are mouse. Read data end 1 residue before the CDR3 end; the end is taken from the germline J gene. This chain links TRBV20 with TRBJ2-4; TRBD2 aligns across 11 bases. The CDR3 totals 15 residues. Germline lookup yields CDR1 GFQATS and CDR2 STVNSAI. V was pared by 0 bases and J by 3 bases, with 2 bases of the junction left unmatched. The chain's CDR3 is CGARDTGGAQNTLYF. The sequenced CDR3 bases are TGTGGTGCTAGGGATACTGGGGGGGCGCAAAACACCTTGTAC.

Details on this clone: Any gene name here is a mouse gene name. The read is 1 residue too short to cover the CDR3 end, so that end is filled in from the germline J gene. The rearrangement joins TRBV29 to TRBJ1-1; unclear D gene. CDR3 length equals 13 residues. Germline assignment: CDR1 MSHET and CDR2 SYDVDS. V was cut by 2 bases and J by 0 bases, with 4 bases left in between. CDR3 amino acids: CASSLMANTEVFF. The sequenced part of the CDR3 DNA is TGTGCTAGCAGTTTAATGGCAAACACAGAAGTCTTC.

Only a few counts were recorded for this clone. These gene names are mouse names. The sequenced CDR3 bases are TGTGCCAGCGGTGAGAACAACTATGAACAGTAC. Amino acid sequence: CASGENNYEQY. The CDR3, in full, reads CASGENNYEQYF. The chain is built from TRBV13-2 and TRBJ2-7; D uncertain. The read stops 1 residue short of the end of the CDR3; the missing end is completed from the germline J gene. Germline V gene lookup returns CDR1 NNHNN and CDR2 SYGAGS (reference sequence). The CDR3 contains 12 residues. V lost 2 bases and J lost 3, with 6 bases in between.

A remark on this clone: Any gene name here is a mouse gene name. The DNA ends 1 residue before the CDR3 does, and the rest of the CDR3 is filled in from the germline J gene. V and J are TRBV13-1 and TRBJ1-6; 7 nucleotides match TRBD1. TRBJ1-6 is an ORF for which the function is uncertain. With V trimmed by 5 bases and J by 9 bases, 8 bases remained unmatched. CDR1 NSHNY and CDR2 SYGAGN come from the germline V gene. The CDR3 consists of 14 residues. The CDR3 spells CASSLYRGISPLYF. The part of the CDR3 DNA that was read is TGTGCCAGCAGCCTCTACAGGGGAATTTCGCCCCTCTAC.

A note on this clone: Genes and germline come from the mouse. Read sequence stops 1 residue before the CDR3 end, and the germline J gene provides the missing end. The rearrangement links TRBV13-2 to TRBJ1-4; TRBD1 might be the D (6 bases). Trimming pared 5 bases from V and 3 bases from J, leaving 11 bases between. CDR1 and CDR2 (germline): NNHNN, SYGAGS (reference sequence). The CDR3 extends over 14 amino acids. The sequenced CDR3 bases are TGTGCCAGCGGGAGGGGGGGGCCCAACGAAAGATTATTT. Encoded protein: CASGRGGPNERLF. The whole CDR3 sequence reads CASGRGGPNERLFF.

About this clone itself: Germline and genes: mouse. The read finishes 1 residue shy of the CDR3 end, and the germline J gene is used to complete it. The J gene is TRBJ2-3, the V gene TRBV13-2; the match to TRBD1 covers 10 bases. Germline assignment: CDR1 NNHNN and CDR2 SYGAGS (reference sequence). The ends lost 2 bases at V and 2 bases at J; junction bases unmatched: 2. The CDR3 covers 15 residues. The CDR3 sequence is CASGETGGTAETLYF. The covered CDR3 bases are TGTGCCAGCGGTGAGACAGGGGGCACTGCAGAAACGCTGTAT.

This clone was detected a few times. Gene and germline names: mouse. The read falls 1 residue short of the CDR3 end, and the missing part is taken from the germline J gene. The chain uses TRBV13-1 and TRBJ1-3; D possibly corresponds to TRBD1 (5 bases). Germline lookup yields CDR1 NSHNY and CDR2 SYGAGN. V was cut by 2 bases and J by 0 bases, with 9 bases left in between. The CDR3 runs to 15 residues. The part of the CDR3 DNA that was read is TGTGCCAGCAGTGAGGACACTATTTCTGGAAATACGCTCTAT. Amino acid sequence: CASSEDTISGNTLY. The full-length CDR3 reads as CASSEDTISGNTLYF.

As regards this clone: All gene names here are mouse names. The CDR3 extends 1 residue past the end of the read, so its final part is completed from the germline J gene. This rearrangement joins TRBV13-2 to TRBJ1-4; the match to TRBD1 covers 8 bases. Germline values: CDR1 NNHNN, CDR2 SYGAGS (reference sequence). CDR3 size: 15 residues. V lost 6 bases, J lost 5 bases, and 9 bases stayed unmatched. The CDR3 bases that were read are TGTGCCAGCGCCTCGACAGGGGCCGTTAACGAAAGATTATTT. This translates into CASASTGAVNERLF. The whole CDR3 protein reads CASASTGAVNERLFF.

About this clone: Germline and genes: mouse. The read falls 1 residue short of the CDR3 end, and the missing part is taken from the germline J gene. V and J are TRBV31 and TRBJ2-2; D uncertain. CDR1 is GKSSPN and CDR2 is SITVG in the germline V gene. V dropped 0 bases and J dropped 0 bases, with 5 bases sitting between them. The CDR3 contains 14 residues. Here the CDR3 reads CAWSLSTNTGQLYF. The part of the CDR3 DNA that was read is TGTGCCTGGAGTCTATCAACAAACACCGGGCAGCTCTAC.

This clone was found a few times. The genes and germline here are from mouse. Coverage ceases 1 residue before the CDR3 finishes, and the germline J gene fills in the end. Other DNA sequences from this sample encode an identical CDR3 as well. The rearrangement joins TRBV3 to TRBJ1-4; D is possibly TRBD1 (5 bases). This CDR3 region has 14 residues. V lost 3 bases and J lost 1, with 6 bases in between. CDR1 and CDR2 from the germline V gene are SNHLY and FYNGKV (reference sequence). This chain's CDR3 is CASSLDNSNERLFF. The CDR3 DNA, read in part, is TGTGCCAGCAGCTTGGACAATTCCAACGAAAGATTATTT.

Note on this clone: These gene names are mouse names. The observed sequence ends 1 residue before the CDR3 terminus, with the missing tail filled in from the germline J gene. The V call is TRBV14, the J call TRBJ2-2; 9 nucleotides line up with TRBD1. The J segment lost 2 bases and the V segment lost 0 bases, leaving 2 bases of the junction unmatched. CDR1 is SGHDT and CDR2 is FRDEAV in the germline V gene. This CDR3 is built from 16 residues. The chain's CDR3 is CASSFWTGANTGQLYF. The DNA read from the CDR3 is TGTGCCAGCAGTTTCTGGACAGGGGCGAACACCGGGCAGCTCTAC.

Regarding this clone: Mouse germline and gene names are used. The missing CDR3 end, 1 residue past where the read stops, is filled in from the germline J gene. This chain uses TRBV3 with TRBJ2-5; 8 bases agree with TRBD2. The trim removed 1 base at V and 6 bases at J, leaving 6 bases unmatched. The germline gives CDR1 SNHLY, CDR2 FYNGKV (reference sequence). The CDR3 covers 15 residues. CDR3 protein: CASSLEGGRGDTQYF. The part of the CDR3 DNA that was read is TGTGCCAGCAGCTTAGAGGGGGGGCGCGGGGACACCCAGTAC.

With respect to this clone: The genes and germline here are from mouse. The read gets to within 1 residue of the CDR3 end, and the germline J gene fills in the rest. The chain links TRBV3 to TRBJ2-7; 9 positions match TRBD1. Looked up from germline, CDR1 is SNHLY and CDR2 is FYNGKV (reference sequence). Trimming took 3 bases from V and 3 from J; bases not matched to a gene: 3. There are 14 residues in the CDR3. The CDR3 here is CASSFRDRVYEQYF. Partial CDR3 DNA: TGTGCCAGCAGCTTCCGGGACAGGGTCTATGAACAGTAC. The full variable domain, rest sourced from reference TRBV3 and TRBJ2-7, is GPKVLQIPSHQIIDMGQMVTLNCDPVSNHLYFYWYKQILGQQMEFLVNFYNGKVMEKSKLFKDQFSVERPDGSYFTLKIQPTALEDSAVYFCASSFRDRVYEQYFGPGTRLTVL.

A note on this clone: Gene names are mouse gene names. The observed sequence ends 1 residue before the CDR3 terminus, with the missing tail filled in from the germline J gene. V is TRBV13-2 and J is TRBJ2-2, with 7 bases that match TRBD2. V was clipped by 2 bases and J by 1 base; unmatched bases: 5. The germline V gene has CDR1 NNHNN and CDR2 SYGAGS (reference sequence). CDR3 length: 16 amino acids. CDR3 loop: CASGDRGGLNTGQLYF. CDR3 DNA (partial): TGTGCCAGCGGTGACCGGGGGGGACTAAACACCGGGCAGCTCTAC.